The 18 T cell receptor beta chains reported below all come from one sample, sequenced in a study of cytomegalovirus exposure and HLA in healthy donors. The PCR was carried out with 60 Vbeta primers and 13 Jbeta primers. Generated by immunoSEQ multiplex PCR, the TCRdb table keeps only in-frame clones and is missing some. The sample records roughly 200,000 clones, roughly four fifths being singletons. Material: PBMCs. The receptors shown here come from a young man in good health and CMV-seronegative.

The chain couples TRBV7-2 to TRBJ2-7; D may be TRBD2 (7 bases). Trimming cost V 5 bases and J 7 bases, with 21 bases left between them. The CDR3 is 15 residues long. The V gene's germline CDR1 is SGHTA and CDR2 FQGNSA. Here the CDR3 reads CASSIAGTGGLEQYF. CDR3 nucleotides: TGTGCCAGCAGCATTGCCGGGACGGGGGGCCTGGAGCAGTACTTC.

V usage is TRBV7-9 and J usage is TRBJ2-7, with 9 bases identical to TRBD2. Germline trimming cut 6 bases from V and 6 bases from J; bases unmatched to any gene: 18. The CDR3 has 17 amino acids. Germline V gives CDR1 SEHNR, CDR2 FQNEAQ (reference sequence). This CDR3 is CASSRTSEVLAGIEQYF. The CDR3 DNA is TGTGCCAGCAGTAGGACTAGCGAAGTCTTGGCTGGTATCGAGCAGTACTTC.

The V call is TRBV5-1, the J call TRBJ2-7; the match to TRBD1 covers 10 bases. The CDR3 contains 14 residues. V shed 3 bases, J shed 5 bases, and the junction held 5 bases outside the gene matches. CDR1 and CDR2 (germline): SGHRS, YFSETQ. The DNA of the CDR3 is TGCGCCAGCAGCTGGAGGGACAGGGGCGACGAGCAGTACTTC. The encoded protein is CASSWRDRGDEQYF.

Only a few counts were recorded for this clone. J is TRBJ2-3 and V is TRBV6-4; TRBD1 aligns across 8 bases. CDR3 length: 15 residues. Germline CDR1 reads MRHNA; CDR2 reads SNTAGT. V was clipped by 7 bases and J by 0 bases; unmatched bases: 6. This CDR3 is CASTSGTGSTDTQYF. DNA of the CDR3: TGTGCCAGCACCTCCGGGACAGGAAGCACAGATACGCAGTATTTT.

The CDR3 loop is CASSLPTITARGPYEQYF. The CDR3 DNA sequence: TGTGCCAGCAGTTTACCCACCATTACGGCCAGGGGGCCTTACGAGCAGTACTTC. The chain couples TRBV28 to TRBJ2-7; 8 nucleotides agree with TRBD1. Trimming cost V 2 bases and J 4 bases; bases outside gene matches: 16. Germline V gene lookup returns CDR1 MDHEN and CDR2 SYDVKM. The CDR3 has 18 amino acids. Variable domain in full (rest from reference TRBV28 and TRBJ2-7): DVKVTQSSRYLVKRTGEKVFLECVQDMDHENMFWYRQDPGLGLRLIYFSYDVKMKEKGDIPEGYSVSREKKERFSLILESASTNQTSMYLCASSLPTITARGPYEQYFGPGTRLTVT.

Only a few counts were recorded for this clone. This rearrangement joins TRBV7-8 to TRBJ2-3; 7 bases match TRBD2. Germline CDR1 is SGHVS and CDR2 is FQNEAQ. There are 15 residues in the CDR3. The J segment lost 0 bases and the V segment lost 5 bases, leaving 5 bases of the junction unmatched. The CDR3 here is CASSASGASTDTQYF. The CDR3 DNA follows: TGTGCCAGCAGCGCTAGCGGAGCTAGCACAGATACGCAGTATTTT.

The chain has TRBV5-1 and TRBJ2-2; TRBD1 matches 8 bases. Germline-derived CDR1 and CDR2 are SGHRS and YFSETQ. The J segment lost 7 bases and the V segment lost 4 bases, leaving 6 bases of the junction unmatched. The CDR3 extends over 14 amino acids. CDR3 DNA sequence: TGCGCCAGCAGCGGGACAGGTTCCTTCGGGGAGCTGTTTTTT. This encodes CASSGTGSFGELFF.

The chain combines TRBV6-1 with TRBJ1-5; no firm D call. Germline assignment: CDR1 MNHNS and CDR2 SASEGT. The CDR3 contains 15 residues. V lost 2 bases and J 3 bases, leaving 11 bases between the germline ends. The DNA for the CDR3 is TGTGCCAGCAGTGAATTTTTGGGCTCCAATCAGCCCCAGCATTTT. It is translated as CASSEFLGSNQPQHF.

The rearrangement joins TRBV28 to TRBJ1-1; D possibly corresponds to TRBD1 (6 bases). Germline V gene lookup returns CDR1 MDHEN and CDR2 SYDVKM. V lost 6 bases and J lost 9, with 20 bases in between. The CDR3 is 14 residues long. Written as DNA, the CDR3 is TGTGCCAGCAGCACGTATAGGGGGTGGGTCCAAGCTTTCTTT. Translated, it gives CASSTYRGWVQAFF.

The chain is built from TRBV5-1 and TRBJ2-3, with 9 positions matching TRBD2. From germline, CDR1 is SGHRS and CDR2 YFSETQ. V shed 2 bases, J shed 1 base, and the junction held 5 bases outside the gene matches. The CDR3 runs to 16 residues. The CDR3 DNA reads as TGCGCCAGCAGCTTAGATAGCGGGAGTGGCACAGATACGCAGTATTTT. Residues: CASSLDSGSGTDTQYF.

This sequence joins TRBV4-1 and TRBJ2-7; possibly TRBD1 for D (5 bases). The V gene's germline CDR1 is MGHRA and CDR2 YSYEKL. The ends were cut back, 0 bases at V and 7 bases at J, with 10 bases in the middle. CDR3 size: 13 residues. CDR3 loop: CASSQDRKGEQYF. The DNA for the CDR3 is TGCGCCAGCAGCCAAGACAGAAAGGGGGAGCAGTACTTC.

This chain connects TRBV6-5 to TRBJ2-7; 10 nucleotides match TRBD1. J was trimmed by 3 bases and V by 8 bases; bases with no gene match: 1. Germline V CDR1 and CDR2: MNHEY, SVGAGI. CDR3 length equals 12 residues. CDR3 loop: CASGTGVYEQYF. Written as DNA, the CDR3 is TGTGCCAGCGGGACAGGGGTCTACGAGCAGTACTTC.

The V gene is TRBV6-1, the J gene TRBJ2-7; 7 positions agree with TRBD2. The trim removed 5 bases at V and 4 bases at J, leaving 8 bases unmatched. In germline, CDR1 is MNHNS, CDR2 SASEGT. CDR3 length: 14 amino acids. CDR3 sequence reads: CASSPTGGPYEQYF. Written as DNA, the CDR3 is TGTGCCAGCAGTCCAACGGGGGGACCATACGAGCAGTACTTC.

V is TRBV30 and J is TRBJ1-1; a possible D gene is TRBD1 (5 bases). Germline V lookup: CDR1 GTSNPN, CDR2 SVGIG (reference sequence). V was clipped by 5 bases and J by 2 bases, with 12 bases between them. The CDR3 has 13 amino acids. The CDR3 is CAWAGYINTEAFF. The CDR3 nucleotides read TGTGCCTGGGCAGGGTACATAAACACTGAAGCTTTCTTT.

The chain is built from TRBV21-1 and TRBJ2-1; the DNA was not used to check the table's D call, TRBD2. TRBV21-1 is described as a pseudogene. The CDR3 is 15 residues long. CDR3 region: CASSNVPADYNEQFF. In nucleotides, the CDR3 is TGTGCCAGCAGCAATGTGCCAGCGGACTACAATGAGCAGTTCTTC.

The chain uses TRBV9 and TRBJ2-1; 10 nucleotides line up with TRBD2. CDR1 and CDR2 (germline): SGDLS, YYNGEE. The CDR3 extends over 17 amino acids. V lost 3 bases, J lost 0 bases, and 6 bases stayed unmatched. Here the CDR3 reads CASSATSGMGSYNEQFF. The CDR3 DNA sequence: TGTGCCAGCAGCGCTACTAGCGGGATGGGCTCCTACAATGAGCAGTTCTTC. Drawing the rest from reference TRBV9 and TRBJ2-1, the complete variable domain is DSGVTQTPKHLITATGQRVTLRCSPRSGDLSVYWYQQSLDQGLQFLIQYYNGEERAKGNILERFSAQQFPDLHSELNLSSLELGDSALYFCASSATSGMGSYNEQFFGPGTRLTVL.

This clone was seen a handful of times. V and J are TRBV6-1 and TRBJ1-2; 7 bases line up with TRBD1. CDR3 length: 13 amino acids. CDR1 is MNHNS, CDR2 SASEGT, per germline. V shed 4 bases, J shed 2 bases, and the junction held 1 base outside the gene matches. The CDR3 DNA is TGTGCCAGCAGTGTACAGGGGAACTATGGCTACACCTTC. Translating gives CASSVQGNYGYTF.

The rearrangement uses TRBV11-2 and TRBJ2-7; D possibly corresponds to TRBD2 (5 bases). The germline V and J ends were trimmed by 1 base and 7 bases, with 14 bases remaining between them. This CDR3 has 14 residues. From germline, CDR1 is SGHAT and CDR2 FQNNGV. The CDR3: CASSLAGKAREQYF. CDR3 coding DNA: TGTGCCAGCAGCTTAGCGGGAAAAGCGCGGGAGCAGTACTTC.